This passage covers 30 T cell receptor beta chains from one sample sequenced in a study of metastatic and nonmetastatic thyroid tumors (dated by TCRdb to the early 2020s). Library prep was done by PCR. Instrument on record: Illumina HiSeq 4000. TCRdb ran its own pipeline on the public reads, namely fastp trimming at Q25 and MiXCR clone calling, and kept in-frame beta chains. Counted in this sample were around 38,000 clones; 25% to 30% of them appeared once. Of the sample, 9.9% falls within the top ten clones. No patient had received any treatment before thyroid surgery. Source material: blood. The receptors were sampled from a male donor with papillary thyroid cancer or a benign thyroid nodule (not recorded which). Some clones in this sample may be carry-over from other donors' samples.

This clone appeared many times. The chain joins TRBV20-1 to TRBJ1-1, with 9 bases identical to TRBD1. The ends lost 3 bases at V and 1 base at J; junction bases unmatched: 0. Germline V CDR1 and CDR2: DFQATT, SNEGSKA (reference sequence). This CDR3 has 13 residues. Here the CDR3 DNA reads TGCAGTGCTAGGACAGGGGGGAACACTGAAGCTTTCTTT. It specifies CSARTGGNTEAFF.

Many counts were recorded for this clone. The V gene is TRBV9, the J gene TRBJ2-1; D is ambiguous. Germline CDR1 reads SGDLS; CDR2 reads YYNGEE. V was trimmed by 0 bases and J by 4 bases, leaving 5 bases between them. CDR3 length: 13 amino acids. The CDR3 here is CASSVVEYNEQFF. In nucleotides, the CDR3 is TGTGCCAGCAGCGTAGTGGAGTACAATGAGCAGTTCTTC.

This clone was counted at least ten times. This chain links TRBV18 with TRBJ2-7, with TRBD2 matching over 12 bases. There are 16 residues in the CDR3. Trimming took 5 bases from V and 4 from J; bases not matched to a gene: 9. The germline V gene has CDR1 KGHSH and CDR2 LQKENI. CDR3 sequence reads: CASSVLAGGPGYEQYF. CDR3 nucleotides: TGTGCCAGCTCAGTTCTAGCGGGAGGGCCCGGTTACGAGCAGTACTTC.

The chain carries TRBV20-1 and TRBJ2-1, with TRBD2 identical over 11 bases. The length of the CDR3 is 15 residues. The V gene end was trimmed by 6 bases and the J gene end by 4 bases; junction bases not matched to a gene: 8. The germline gives CDR1 DFQATT, CDR2 SNEGSKA (reference sequence). CDR3 loop: CSARTGTSGYNEQFF. As DNA, the CDR3 is TGCAGTGCACGGACCGGGACTAGCGGATACAATGAGCAGTTCTTC.

In this sample, this clone is medium-sized (0.01 to 0.1%). The chain joins TRBV30 to TRBJ2-7; D is uncertain. CDR1 is GTSNPN, CDR2 SVGIG, per germline (reference sequence). The CDR3 contains 13 residues. V lost 2 bases and J 4 bases, leaving 12 bases between the germline ends. CDR3 DNA: TGTGCCTGGAGTAACGGGCTTAGGTACGAGCAGTACTTC. Protein sequence: CAWSNGLRYEQYF.

This clone was seen at least ten times. The chain is built from TRBV29-1 and TRBJ1-1; D perhaps matches TRBD1 (6 bases). The V gene lost 7 bases and the J gene lost 4 bases, with 19 bases spanning the gap. The germline gives CDR1 SQVTM, CDR2 ANQGSEA. The CDR3 runs 14 residues. In nucleotides, the CDR3 is TGCAGCGGTGGACAGTCCCAGGAGGGCACTGAAGCTTTCTTT. Translation: CSGGQSQEGTEAFF.

This clone was seen ten or more times. This chain links TRBV7-9 with TRBJ1-2; D remains unclear. From germline, CDR1 is SEHNR and CDR2 FQNEAQ (reference sequence). V lost 1 base, J lost 7 bases, and 7 bases lay in between. There are 12 residues in the CDR3. The CDR3 DNA reads TGTGCCAGCAGCTTAGGGGAGGGTGGCTACACCTTC. Residues: CASSLGEGGYTF.

J is TRBJ2-4 and V is TRBV12-5; tentatively, D is TRBD1 (5 bases). The CDR3 loop spans 17 amino acids. V was cut by 3 bases and J by 0 bases, with 15 bases left in between. Germline assignment: CDR1 LGHNT and CDR2 FRNRAP. The CDR3 DNA follows: TGTGCTAGTGGTTTTATCCCCAGGGTAGGAGCCAAAAACATTCAGTACTTC. Amino acid sequence: CASGFIPRVGAKNIQYF.

This clone has at least ten counts. The rearrangement uses TRBV27 and TRBJ1-1; no firm D call. Trimming took off 2 bases at V and 3 bases at J, with 10 bases between the two ends. The germline CDR1 and CDR2 sequences are MNHEY and SMNVEV (reference sequence). CDR3 size: 14 residues. The CDR3 sequence: CASSLNSGYTEAFF. The CDR3 DNA reads as TGTGCCAGCAGTTTAAATTCGGGATACACTGAAGCTTTCTTT.

There are a few counts of this clone. A read error is possible here, since a much larger clone lies one base away. The rearrangement joins TRBV12-3 or TRBV12-4 to TRBJ2-1; D is uncertain. V was shortened by 8 bases and J by 5 bases, with 13 bases between the two germline ends. The CDR3 is made up of 13 amino acids. The CDR3 nucleotides are TGTGCCAGCCAACCAAATCTGGACAATGAGCAGTTCTTC. This gives the protein CASQPNLDNEQFF.

This clone has a handful of counts. The genes are TRBV12-3 or TRBV12-4 and TRBJ1-1; D is unclear. Trimming pared 7 bases from V and 0 bases from J, leaving 9 bases between. The CDR3 sequence is 13 residues long. The CDR3 DNA is TGTGCCAGCACTCGGACGTTGAACACTGAAGCTTTCTTT. Protein sequence: CASTRTLNTEAFF.

This chain connects TRBV7-8 to TRBJ1-5, with 8 positions matching TRBD1. Unmatched junction bases numbered 9, after V lost 1 base and J lost 7 bases. Per germline, CDR1 SGHVS and CDR2 FQNEAQ. The CDR3 contains 16 residues. CDR3 in DNA: TGTGCCAGCAGCTTAGATTGGACAGGGACGGTGCAGCCCCAGCATTTT. Its protein product is CASSLDWTGTVQPQHF.

This clone was seen many times. The rearrangement links TRBV29-1 to TRBJ1-4, with 7 positions matching TRBD1. The V gene's germline CDR1 is SQVTM and CDR2 ANQGSEA. The ends lost 8 bases at V and 4 bases at J; junction bases unmatched: 7. This CDR3 is 13 amino acids long. Here the CDR3 DNA reads TGCAGCTCGCGGACAGGAATTAATGAAAAACTGTTTTTT. It encodes CSSRTGINEKLFF.

Ten or more counts support this clone. The V and J genes are TRBV7-3 and TRBJ2-5, with D possibly being TRBD1 (6 bases). V was pared by 0 bases and J by 0 bases, with 8 bases between. This CDR3 region has 15 residues. Germline CDR1 and CDR2: SGHTA and FQGTGA. The CDR3 reads CASSLTGADQETQYF. The CDR3 nucleotides are TGTGCCAGCAGCTTAACGGGGGCAGACCAAGAGACCCAGTACTTC.

With regard to this clone: The junction shows a germline mismatch at one end, possibly a read error. The same CDR3 can be traced to other DNA sequences in this sample. The rearrangement joins TRBV18 to TRBJ2-7; D gene ambiguous. The CDR3 is 13 residues long. Per the germline V gene, CDR1 is KGHSH and CDR2 is LQKENI. The CDR3 bases are TGTGCCAGCTCGCCACCTAGCTCCTACGAGCAGTACTTC. Translated: CASSPPSSYEQYF.

The J gene is TRBJ1-2, the V gene TRBV11-1, with a possible D match to TRBD1 (6 bases). The CDR3 runs 14 residues. From germline, CDR1 is SGHAT and CDR2 FQDESV (reference sequence). V lost 1 base and J 7 bases, leaving 13 bases between the germline ends. CDR3 sequence: CASSLDGGARGYTF. CDR3 coding DNA: TGTGCCAGCAGCTTAGACGGGGGCGCACGTGGCTACACCTTC.

This clone was counted only a few times. The CDR3 DNA follows: TGTGCCAGCACGTCACTAGCGGGAGTGGAGTACAATGAGCAGTTCTTC. Amino acid sequence: CASTSLAGVEYNEQFF. This sequence joins TRBV6-2 or TRBV6-3 and TRBJ2-1, with 11 bases aligning to TRBD2. In germline, CDR1 is MNHEY, CDR2 SVGEGT. V was pared by 7 bases and J by 4 bases, with 9 bases of the junction left unmatched. The CDR3 spans 16 residues.

The rearrangement joins TRBV12-3 or TRBV12-4 to TRBJ1-2; 7 bases are a match to TRBD1. The CDR3 covers 15 residues. Trimming took 4 bases from V and 8 from J; bases not matched to a gene: 13. CDR3: CASSSKGGAASGYTF. The CDR3 coding sequence is TGTGCCAGCAGTTCGAAAGGGGGCGCGGCATCCGGCTACACCTTC.

This clone has ten or more counts. The V and J genes are TRBV27 and TRBJ2-7; 10 bases align to TRBD1. CDR3 size: 13 residues. V dropped 4 bases and J dropped 7; count of bases not matched to a gene: 4. The germline CDR1 and CDR2 sequences are MNHEY and SMNVEV (reference sequence). The CDR3 DNA sequence: TGTGCCAGCAGTTGGGACAGGGGAAATGAGCAGTACTTC. Protein: CASSWDRGNEQYF.

The chain combines TRBV27 with TRBJ1-2, with a possible D match to TRBD1 (6 bases). The CDR3 extends over 17 amino acids. Germline CDR1 is MNHEY and CDR2 is SMNVEV (reference sequence). Trimming stripped 7 bases from V and 4 bases from J, with 25 bases between. The CDR3, as DNA: TGTGCCAGCACCCCGAGGGGGAGTTTTACAGTAGCCTATGGCTACACCTTC. It encodes CASTPRGSFTVAYGYTF.

This clone was counted many times. The gene calls are TRBV18 and TRBJ2-5, with D possibly TRBD1 on 6 matching bases. The CDR3 spans 14 residues. Germline CDR1 reads KGHSH; CDR2 reads LQKENI. The V and J ends lost 3 bases and 6 bases respectively, with 14 bases between them. In DNA form, the CDR3 reads TGTGCCAGCTCACCCCAACAGGGTACGAAGACCCAGTACTTC. Encoded protein: CASSPQQGTKTQYF.

This clone was observed a handful of times. The J gene is TRBJ1-5, the V gene TRBV6-1; D might be TRBD1 (6 bases). The V gene lost 6 bases and the J gene lost 10 bases, with 16 bases spanning the gap. Germline values: CDR1 MNHNS, CDR2 SASEGT. This CDR3 has 13 amino acids. CDR3 DNA: TGTGCCAGCAGCCGGACAGACCTATCTCCCCAGCATTTT. Residues: CASSRTDLSPQHF.

The table lists this clone with many counts. This chain connects TRBV11-3 to TRBJ1-2, with D hard to call. With 2 bases removed from V and 7 bases from J, the gap between germline ends came to 17 bases. Germline V gene lookup returns CDR1 SGHNT and CDR2 YENEEA. This CDR3 has 15 residues. CDR3 residues: CASSLLGVGLSGYTF. The CDR3, as DNA: TGTGCCAGCAGCTTACTCGGGGTTGGATTAAGTGGCTACACCTTC.

This clone was counted only a few times. The chain combines TRBV28 with TRBJ1-3, with D possibly being TRBD1 (5 bases). V lost 1 base to trimming and J lost 0 bases, with 13 bases between them. The CDR3 runs 17 residues. Germline V gene sequence: CDR1 MDHEN, CDR2 SYDVKM. CDR3 amino acids: CASSLFGGAISGNTIYF. The CDR3 nucleotides read TGTGCCAGCAGTTTATTTGGAGGGGCTATCTCTGGAAACACCATATATTTT.

On this clone: At the DNA level, this CDR3 is encoded by other sequences in the same sample as well. The chain employs TRBV12-3 or TRBV12-4 and TRBJ1-2; the D gene is possibly TRBD1 (5 bases). Trimming pared 5 bases from V and 2 bases from J, leaving 9 bases between. The CDR3 sequence is 13 residues long. The CDR3 nucleotides are TGTGCCAGCAGTCGGGACGGAAACTATGGCTACACCTTC. Translation: CASSRDGNYGYTF.

This clone was counted between two and nine times. The V gene is TRBV10-1, the J gene TRBJ2-1; perhaps TRBD1 as D (5 bases). Trimming stripped 0 bases from V and 1 base from J, with 10 bases between. The CDR3 sequence is 16 residues long. The V gene's germline CDR1 is WNHNN and CDR2 SYGVQD (reference sequence). CDR3 in DNA: TGCGCCAGCAGTGAGTCGGCAGGGAATTCCTACAATGAGCAGTTCTTC. It translates to CASSESAGNSYNEQFF.

The rearrangement joins TRBV12-3 or TRBV12-4 to TRBJ2-3; unclear D gene. The V gene lost 7 bases and the J gene lost 1 base, with 15 bases spanning the gap. This CDR3 region has 15 residues. CDR3 nucleotide sequence: TGTGCCAGCATCTTCGGTGTTCCGGGCACAGATACGCAGTATTTT. It codes for CASIFGVPGTDTQYF.

The rearrangement uses TRBV7-8 and TRBJ2-3; 9 bases map to TRBD2. This CDR3 has 16 amino acids. With 5 bases clipped from V and 9 bases from J, the junction kept 15 bases outside the gene matches. Germline V CDR1 and CDR2: SGHVS, FQNEAQ. CDR3 sequence (DNA): TGTGCCAGCAGCCACGATCGGAGTAGCGGGAGTTCGACGCAGTATTTT. Protein: CASSHDRSSGSSTQYF.

This clone was picked up a small number of times. The chain joins TRBV6-6 to TRBJ2-1; tentative D call: TRBD2 (5 bases). The CDR3 sequence is 14 residues long. Per germline, CDR1 MNHNY and CDR2 SVGAGI (reference sequence). V was clipped by 2 bases and J by 10 bases, with 15 bases between them. The CDR3: CASSYAKLGPEQFF. CDR3 sequence (DNA): TGTGCCAGCAGTTACGCTAAACTAGGACCAGAGCAGTTCTTC.

The chain recombines TRBV11-2 with TRBJ2-7; TRBD1 matches 9 bases. This CDR3 comprises 16 residues. Per the germline V gene, CDR1 is SGHAT and CDR2 is FQNNGV. Trimming at V came to 1 base and at J to 5 bases, leaving 9 bases not matched to a gene. The CDR3 region has the DNA TGTGCCAGCAGCTTAGTACCGGGACAGGGAATACACGAGCAGTACTTC. Protein product: CASSLVPGQGIHEQYF.